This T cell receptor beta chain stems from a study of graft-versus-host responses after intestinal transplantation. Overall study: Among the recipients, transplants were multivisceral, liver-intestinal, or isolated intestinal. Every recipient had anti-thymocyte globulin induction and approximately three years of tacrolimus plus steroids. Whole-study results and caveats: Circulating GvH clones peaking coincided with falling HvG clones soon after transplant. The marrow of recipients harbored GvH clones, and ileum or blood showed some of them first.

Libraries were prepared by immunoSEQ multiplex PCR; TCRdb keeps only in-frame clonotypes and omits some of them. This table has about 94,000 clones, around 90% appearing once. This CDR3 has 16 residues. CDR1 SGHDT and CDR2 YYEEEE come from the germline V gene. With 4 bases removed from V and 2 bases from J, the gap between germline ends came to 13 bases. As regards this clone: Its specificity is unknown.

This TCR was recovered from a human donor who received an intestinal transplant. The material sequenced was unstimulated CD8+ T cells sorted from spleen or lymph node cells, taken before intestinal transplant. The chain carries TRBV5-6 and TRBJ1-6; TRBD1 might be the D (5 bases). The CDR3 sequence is CASSTRGGPYNSPLHF. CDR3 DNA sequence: TGTGCCAGCAGCACTAGGGGAGGGCCCTATAATTCACCCCTCCACTTT.